These 9 T cell receptor beta chains share one sample of origin, sequenced in a study of CD8 T cells in ankylosing spondylitis (dated by TCRdb to between 2016 and 2019). Library preparation employed 5' RACE. TCRdb names Illumina HiSeq 2500 as the instrument used. The public reads were run again by TCRdb, first through fastp at Q25 and then through MiXCR, and only productive beta chains were kept. Every distinct CDR3 protein forms one entry, paired with its most common genes and DNA. The sample table holds about 260,000 distinct CDR3 sequences, of which roughly a quarter were seen once. 0.5% to 0.65% of the sample is held by the ten biggest clonotypes. Sequenced sample: blood, either unsorted or a sorted T cell fraction (not recorded which). The receptors here all came from a male donor with ankylosing spondylitis or in good health (not recorded which).

This clonotype was recorded many times. The chain has TRBV29-1 and TRBJ2-2; D unclear. With 5 bases removed from V and 6 bases from J, the gap between germline ends came to 4 bases. Per germline, CDR1 SQVTM and CDR2 ANQGSEA. The CDR3 has 10 residues. The CDR3 region has the DNA TGCAGCGTTAACCCCGGGGAGCTGTTTTTT. Protein sequence: CSVNPGELFF.

Ten or more counts support this clonotype. The rearrangement uses TRBV10-3 and TRBJ2-1; possibly TRBD1 for D (6 bases). CDR3 length: 13 amino acids. The V end was cut by 6 bases, the J end by 5 bases, with 11 bases between. Germline CDR1 is ENHRY and CDR2 is SYGVKD. CDR3 residues: CAIRGDRNNEQFF. CDR3 DNA sequence: TGTGCCATCAGGGGTGACAGGAACAATGAGCAGTTCTTC.

J is TRBJ1-2 and V is TRBV25-1; D is perhaps TRBD1 (5 bases). This CDR3 region has 15 residues. Germline V CDR1 and CDR2: MGHDK, SYGVNS. Trimming took 1 base from V and 5 from J, leaving 14 bases between them. The CDR3 sequence is CASSESTDILYGYTF. The CDR3 region has the DNA TGTGCCAGCAGTGAATCGACAGATATCCTGTATGGCTACACCTTC.

The chain combines TRBV6-1 with TRBJ2-7; D is possibly TRBD1 (6 bases). The germline CDR1 and CDR2 sequences are MNHNS and SASEGT. Trimming pared 6 bases from V and 7 bases from J, leaving 19 bases between. The CDR3 is made up of 14 amino acids. The CDR3 DNA follows: TGTGCCAGCAGACCCGGTTTGGGACAAGGAGAGCAGTACTTC. Translation gives CASRPGLGQGEQYF.

The count of this clonotype is one. The gene calls are TRBV24-1 and TRBJ2-5; D possibly corresponds to TRBD2 (6 bases). The CDR3 runs 13 residues. V was clipped by 9 bases and J by 5 bases, with 15 bases between them. The germline CDR1 and CDR2 sequences are KGHDR and SFDVKD. This chain's CDR3 is CATSRGGEETQYF. The CDR3 DNA follows: TGTGCCACCTCCCGCGGAGGGGAGGAGACCCAGTACTTC.

Ten or more counts support this clonotype. V gene TRBV3-1 combines with J gene TRBJ2-3; D uncertain. The CDR3 totals 15 residues. Per germline, CDR1 LGHDT and CDR2 YNNKEL (reference sequence). V was trimmed by 6 bases and J by 1 base, leaving 14 bases between them. CDR3 DNA: TGTGCCAGCAGACCGAGAGGTAGGGGCACAGATACGCAGTATTTT. Translated, it gives CASRPRGRGTDTQYF.

In its sample, this clonotype was seen many times. The V call is TRBV5-1, the J call TRBJ1-1; weak D call: TRBD1 (5 bases). Per germline, CDR1 SGHRS and CDR2 YFSETQ. The CDR3 sequence is 16 residues long. Trimming removed 0 bases at V and 1 base at J, with 13 bases between. CDR3 residues: CASSLDPGTENTEAFF. The CDR3 DNA follows: TGCGCCAGCAGCTTGGACCCCGGGACGGAGAACACTGAAGCTTTCTTT.

The chain has TRBV25-1 and TRBJ2-5, with D possibly TRBD1 on 5 matching bases. Germline V gene data show CDR1 as MGHDK and CDR2 as SYGVNS. V shed 2 bases and J shed 5 bases, with 6 bases lying between them. The CDR3 is 12 amino acids. The CDR3 spells CASSENRETQYF. CDR3 bases: TGTGCCAGCAGTGAAAACAGGGAGACCCAGTACTTC.

The chain is built from TRBV20-1 and TRBJ1-5; 11 bases line up with TRBD1. Per the germline V gene, CDR1 is DFQATT and CDR2 is SNEGSKA (reference sequence). CDR3 size: 14 residues. With V trimmed by 3 bases and J by 6 bases, 4 bases remained unmatched. CDR3 amino acids: CSARADRGRQPQHF. CDR3 bases: TGCAGTGCTAGGGCGGACAGGGGGCGTCAGCCCCAGCATTTT.